This TCR beta chain was sequenced during a study of blood T cell repertoires in COVID-19 (dated by TCRdb to the early 2020s). Concerning the study at large: Samples covering the acute and convalescent phases of COVID-19 were provided by collaborators in the United States, Italy and Spain. The sample metadata nearly always contained a de-identified subject ID, COVID-19 status, age in years and sex. The repertoires were released in a freely available public database meant as a resource for research on the immune response to SARS-CoV-2. The material from the prospective study consisted of cDNA or gDNA derived from T cells, B-cell-depleted T cells, or PBMCs. Deeply sampled blood TCRbeta repertoires from subjects exposed to, actively infected with, or recovered from COVID-19 were included in the dataset. Samples came from the ongoing ImmuneRACE study (first 160 participants) plus 1,254 subjects from 6 global collaborators. Where available, HLA class I and class II types were taken from metadata supplied by the sample provider and were not determined by assay-based typing. The investigation overall reported the following: The amount of clinical and demographic metadata varied by source and participant and was provided uncurated.

The cysteine opens and the phenylalanine closes a CDR3 of 15 amino acids. The retained sequence is limited to the CDR3, 45 bases, with the frame set at the first base. Reading the germline V gene (reference sequence) gives CDR1 MNHEY and CDR2 SMNVEV. V and J lose 4 bases and 2 bases, and a span of 15 bases separates them. Remarks on this clone: Its recognized antigen is unknown. No base quality values were provided; no much bigger clone lies one nucleotide off.

TCRbeta CDR3 regions were amplified from genomic DNA using the immunoSEQ Assay, a bias-controlled multiplex PCR. The paper's data handling went like this. The number of nucleated cells in each sample was estimated by amplification of reference gene primers within the assay. To quantify the absolute abundance of each unique TCRbeta CDR3 rearrangement, sequence reads were collapsed and filtered. For each sample, productive Simpson clonality was calculated as the square root of Simpson's diversity index across productive rearrangements. This immuneACCESS table, as held by TCRdb, lists in-frame sequences with V and J called but not all clones. Of the missing ones, under half trace to an unresolved V gene in checked studies; the others have no known cause. Clonal size and the V and J genes are those of that table, whereas D and trimming came from the DNA. The sample table lists around 300,000 clones, about nine tenths of them with a count of one. The ten largest clones represent approximately 0.85% of the sample.

A second Seattle source provided samples from volunteer blood donors who had recovered from COVID-19. The collaborating institutions used their own protocols to collect whole blood in K2EDTA tubes. For TCRbeta analysis, collaborators shipped samples as frozen whole blood, isolated PBMCs, or DNA extracted from either of those sample types. Sequences were obtained from peripheral blood. The receptor was isolated from a middle-aged woman who had recovered from COVID-19. This receptor chain uses TRBV27 and TRBJ2-7, and TRBD2 may be the D gene, going by 5 matching bases. CDR3 protein: CASSSKRGLPYEQYF. The DNA sequence reads TGTGCCAGCAGTTCGAAGAGAGGGCTGCCCTACGAGCAGTACTTC.